Listed below are T cell receptor beta chains from one sample, sequenced in a study of blood T cell repertoires in COVID-19. The assay was immunoSEQ multiplex PCR, and TCRdb's table has in-frame clones only and misses some. The top ten hold around 28% of the sample, which has 25,000 to 30,000 clones, approximately 85% seen once. Sequences were obtained from peripheral blood. The receptors derive from a woman older than 75 with COVID-19, enrolled during active disease. CDR3s include the opening cysteine and the closing phenylalanine or tryptophan. The D gene is left open where the match is weak. Where a row states a size, it is once, few, many or the class of an expanded clone; other rows omit it.

NA TRBJ2-5 NA TRBV2 CASSGDWETQYF TGTGCCAGCAGCGGGGACTGGGAGACCCAGTACTTC
NA TRBJ1-1 NA TRBV7-9 CASSQEGLEAFF TGTGCCAGCAGCCAAGAGGGCCTTGAAGCTTTCTTT
NA TRBJ1-2 TRBD1 TRBV7-6 CASSLGPQGQGDGYTF TGTGCCAGCAGCTTAGGGCCACAGGGACAGGGAGATGGCTACACCTTC
NA TRBJ1-6 NA TRBV7-2 CASSLANRNSPLHF TGTGCCAGCAGCTTAGCGAACAGGAATTCACCCCTCCACTTT
once TRBJ1-2 TRBD1 TRBV29-1 CSTKTGGGVDGYTF TGCAGCACAAAAACAGGGGGCGGTGTCGATGGCTACACCTTC
NA TRBJ2-5 NA TRBV11-1 CASSLEAKGGETQYF TGTGCCAGCAGCTTAGAGGCGAAGGGAGGAGAGACCCAGTACTTC
NA TRBJ2-3 TRBD2 TRBV3-1/TRBV3-2 CASSPSGGTRDTQYF TGTGCCAGCAGCCCTAGCGGGGGGACCAGAGATACGCAGTATTTT
once TRBJ2-6 TRBD1 TRBV19 CASSMGQGGANVLTF TGTGCCAGTAGTATGGGACAGGGAGGGGCCAACGTCCTGACTTTC
NA TRBJ2-7 NA TRBV30 CAWSVNVPVGQSEQYF TGTGCCTGGAGTGTAAATGTCCCCGTGGGCCAAAGCGAGCAGTACTTC
few TRBJ1-1 TRBD1 TRBV4-1 CASRGRGQPTMNTEAFF TGCGCCAGCAGGGGCCGGGGACAGCCGACCATGAACACTGAAGCTTTCTTT
NA TRBJ1-2 TRBD1 TRBV5-6 CASSSTGNYGYTF TGTGCCAGCAGCTCGACAGGGAACTATGGCTACACCTTC